These 29 T cell receptor beta chains came from one sample sequenced in a study of blood T cell repertoires in COVID-19. The protocol was immunoSEQ multiplex PCR, while the TCRdb copy is restricted to in-frame clones and leaves out a portion. The sample consists of about 59,000 clones, around 79% of them appearing once. The sample consisted of peripheral blood. These receptors all come from a woman between 45 and 65 years old with active or convalescent COVID-19.

The chain has TRBV19 and TRBJ2-6; no clear D. CDR1 and CDR2 from the germline V gene are LNHDA and SQIVND (reference sequence). The length of the CDR3 is 15 residues. V lost 3 bases and J lost 0, with 6 bases in between. The CDR3 region is CASSIISSGANVLTF. CDR3 DNA sequence: TGTGCCAGTAGTATTATCAGCTCTGGGGCCAACGTCCTGACTTTC.

V is TRBV4-2 and J is TRBJ2-1; D is perhaps TRBD2 (6 bases). From germline, CDR1 is LGHNA and CDR2 YNFKEQ. The CDR3 has 16 residues. V was shortened by 1 base and J by 7 bases, with 17 bases between the two germline ends. The chain's CDR3 is CASSQGSAGRRNEQFF. CDR3 in DNA: TGTGCCAGCAGCCAAGGGTCAGCGGGCCGGCGGAATGAGCAGTTCTTC.

The chain has TRBV3-1 (or the pseudogene TRBV3-2) and TRBJ2-2; 8 bases are shared with TRBD1. The CDR3 has 16 amino acids. The trim removed 6 bases at V and 2 bases at J, leaving 8 bases unmatched. Germline loops: CDR1 LGHDT, CDR2 YNNKEL (reference sequence). CDR3 bases: TGTGCCAGCAGTCCCGACAGGGGACCCAACACCGGGGAGCTGTTTTTT. Translating it yields CASSPDRGPNTGELFF.

This clone turned up a few times. The rearrangement joins TRBV7-8 to TRBJ2-1, with D possibly being TRBD2 (7 bases). CDR1 SGHVS and CDR2 FQNEAQ come from the germline V gene. The V and J ends lost 7 bases and 5 bases respectively, with 15 bases between them. This CDR3 region has 14 residues. The CDR3 DNA follows: TGTGCCAGCACAAGGGGGGGGAGAGACAATGAGCAGTTCTTC. Translated: CASTRGGRDNEQFF. The full variable domain, with the rest looked up from reference TRBV7-8 and TRBJ2-1, is GAGVSQSPRYKVAKRGQDVALRCDPISGHVSLFWYQQALGQGPEFLTYFQNEAQLDKSGLPSDRFFAERPEGSVSTLKIQRTQQEDSAVYLCASTRGGRDNEQFFGPGTRLTVL.

V and J are TRBV9 and TRBJ2-1; weak D call: TRBD2 (6 bases). In germline, CDR1 is SGDLS, CDR2 YYNGEE. CDR3 size: 15 residues. V was trimmed by 0 bases and J by 4 bases, leaving 11 bases between them. DNA of the CDR3: TGTGCCAGCAGCGTAGCCGGAGGGAAGTACAATGAGCAGTTCTTC. Translated, it gives CASSVAGGKYNEQFF.

The chain is built from TRBV4-2 and TRBJ2-5; the match to TRBD1 covers 8 bases. Trimming cost V 7 bases and J 3 bases; bases outside gene matches: 13. Germline loops: CDR1 LGHNA, CDR2 YNFKEQ. This CDR3 region has 16 residues. CDR3 bases: TGTGCCAGCAACCCATCGTATATGGACAGGGAAGAGACCCAGTACTTC. It is translated as CASNPSYMDREETQYF.

The genes are TRBV27 and TRBJ2-1; a possible D gene is TRBD2 (6 bases). The CDR3 spans 11 residues. Trimming stripped 4 bases from V and 14 bases from J, with 12 bases between. Germline V gene sequence: CDR1 MNHEY, CDR2 SMNVEV (reference sequence). CDR3 nucleotide sequence: TGTGCCAGCAGTTCGGAGGGCTCGGAGTTCTTC. Translation gives CASSSEGSEFF.

The rearrangement joins TRBV2 to TRBJ2-5, with 8 bases that match TRBD1. The CDR3 extends over 14 amino acids. Trimming removed 3 bases from V and 2 bases from J; junction bases left unmatched: 2. The V gene's germline CDR1 is SNHLY and CDR2 FYNNEI. The CDR3 DNA sequence: TGTGCCAGCAGTGAGGGGACAGGACAAGAGACCCAGTACTTC. Translation gives CASSEGTGQETQYF.

The rearrangement links TRBV10-3 to TRBJ2-2; 8 bases match TRBD1. The CDR3 runs to 14 residues. From germline, CDR1 is ENHRY and CDR2 SYGVKD. V was clipped by 10 bases and J by 0 bases; unmatched bases: 4. The chain's CDR3 is CATRDRPNTGELFF. Here the CDR3 DNA reads TGTGCCACCAGGGACAGGCCGAACACCGGGGAGCTGTTTTTT.

The V gene is TRBV10-1, the J gene TRBJ1-1; 8 bases are a match to TRBD1. Germline V lookup: CDR1 WNHNN, CDR2 SYGVQD (reference sequence). V shed 6 bases, J shed 6 bases, and the junction held 9 bases outside the gene matches. The CDR3 has 14 amino acids. The CDR3 loop reads CASSSGGVFPEAFF. In DNA form, the CDR3 reads TGCGCCAGCAGCTCAGGGGGCGTTTTTCCTGAAGCTTTCTTT.

The chain links TRBV7-9 to TRBJ2-1, with D possibly matching TRBD2 (8 bases). Germline CDR1 and CDR2: SEHNR and FQNEAQ (reference sequence). Trimming stripped 5 bases from V and 0 bases from J, with 17 bases between. This CDR3 comprises 17 residues. CDR3 loop: CASSGVAGQSSYNEQFF. The CDR3 nucleotides read TGTGCCAGCAGCGGTGTAGCGGGACAGAGCTCCTACAATGAGCAGTTCTTC. Full variable domain (outside the CDR3, taken from reference TRBV7-9 and TRBJ2-1): DTGVSQNPRHKITKRGQNVTFRCDPISEHNRLYWYRQTLGQGPEFLTYFQNEAQLEKSRLLSDRFSAERPKGSFSTLEIQRTEQGDSAMYLCASSGVAGQSSYNEQFFGPGTRLTVL.

The rearrangement links TRBV5-6 to TRBJ2-7, with 10 bases aligning to TRBD1. CDR3 length: 16 residues. J gave up 3 bases and V 5 bases, and 11 bases lay outside the gene matches. Germline CDR1 SGHDT, CDR2 YYEEEE. CDR3: CASSYTGQGTRYEQYF. The DNA for the CDR3 is TGTGCCAGCAGTTATACGGGACAGGGGACACGCTACGAGCAGTACTTC.

This clone occurred a few times. The chain joins TRBV4-2 to TRBJ2-3; 9 bases fit TRBD2. The trim removed 2 bases at V and 2 bases at J, leaving 17 bases unmatched. Germline lookup yields CDR1 LGHNA and CDR2 YNFKEQ. The CDR3 covers 20 residues. The CDR3 DNA follows: TGTGCCAGCAGCCAATACGCGGCTAGCGGGAATGCACAATTCACAGATACGCAGTATTTT. Encoded protein: CASSQYAASGNAQFTDTQYF.

This chain connects TRBV18 to TRBJ1-5; TRBD1 aligns across 11 bases. V lost 2 bases, J lost 9 bases, and 6 bases stayed unmatched. The germline gives CDR1 KGHSH, CDR2 LQKENI. The CDR3 is 15 residues long. CDR3 protein: CASSPGGQGARPQHF. CDR3 nucleotide sequence: TGTGCCAGCTCACCAGGAGGACAGGGGGCGAGGCCCCAGCATTTT. Complete variable domain (other parts from reference TRBV18 and TRBJ1-5): NAGVMQNPRHLVRRRGQEARLRCSPMKGHSHVYWYRQLPEEGLKFMVYLQKENIIDESGMPKERFSAEFPKEGPSILRIQQVVRGDSAAYFCASSPGGQGARPQHFGDGTRLSIL.

The chain uses TRBV14 and TRBJ2-4, with 8 positions matching TRBD1. CDR1 SGHDN and CDR2 FVKESK come from the germline V gene. V dropped 0 bases and J dropped 4; count of bases not matched to a gene: 14. CDR3 size: 19 residues. CDR3 amino acids: CASSQDRAPRWTGKNIQYF. As DNA, the CDR3 is TGTGCCAGCAGCCAAGATCGAGCCCCCCGATGGACAGGGAAAAACATTCAGTACTTC.

The CDR3 DNA follows: TGTGCTAGTGGTTTGGTACTGTTTAGGGACAGAGACACCGGGGAGCTGTTTTTT. This encodes CASGLVLFRDRDTGELFF. The rearrangement links TRBV12-5 to TRBJ2-2; 7 nucleotides agree with TRBD1. The CDR3 length is 18 residues. Trimming cost V 0 bases and J 3 bases; bases outside gene matches: 10. Germline CDR1 and CDR2: LGHNT and FRNRAP.

The V gene is TRBV7-9, the J gene TRBJ2-1; 9 bases fit TRBD2. CDR3 size: 16 residues. J lost 7 bases, V lost 1 base, and 8 bases had no gene match. Germline CDR1 reads SEHNR; CDR2 reads FQNEAQ (reference sequence). CDR3 DNA sequence: TGTGCCAGCAGCTTAGAACGCGGGAGGGCCCATAATGAGCAGTTCTTC. Translation gives CASSLERGRAHNEQFF.

The chain joins TRBV15 to TRBJ1-5, with 9 bases matching TRBD1. The trim removed 1 base at V and 5 bases at J, leaving 3 bases unmatched. The CDR3 spans 15 residues. The germline CDR1 and CDR2 sequences are LNHNV and YYDKDF (reference sequence). CDR3 in amino acids: CATSRARDRDQPQHF. The CDR3, as DNA: TGTGCCACCAGCAGAGCCCGGGACAGGGATCAGCCCCAGCATTTT.

There are a few counts of this clone. The chain couples TRBV10-3 to TRBJ2-3; 12 nucleotides match TRBD2. The CDR3 sequence is 18 residues long. The germline V gene encodes CDR1 ENHRY and CDR2 SYGVKD. The junction had 12 bases not matched to a gene; V was cut back by 1 base and J by 7 bases. CDR3 in DNA: TGTGCCATCAGTGAGTTGCTAGCGGGAGGGCCAAAACTGAATACGCAGTATTTT. It yields the protein CAISELLAGGPKLNTQYF.

The V gene is TRBV11-2, the J gene TRBJ2-3; D ambiguous. V lost 1 base and J lost 2, with 4 bases in between. The CDR3 contains 13 residues. The germline V gene encodes CDR1 SGHAT and CDR2 FQNNGV. The CDR3 region has the DNA TGTGCCAGCAGCTTAGTCCACACAGATACGCAGTATTTT. Translating it yields CASSLVHTDTQYF. Complete variable domain (other parts from reference TRBV11-2 and TRBJ2-3): EAGVAQSPRYKIIEKRQSVAFWCNPISGHATLYWYQQILGQGPKLLIQFQNNGVVDDSQLPKDRFSAERLKGVDSTLKIQPAKLEDSAVYLCASSLVHTDTQYFGPGTRLTVL.

This clone was seen a handful of times. V gene TRBV3-1 (or the pseudogene TRBV3-2) combines with J gene TRBJ2-2; 9 bases map to TRBD2. The ends lost 3 bases at V and 0 bases at J; junction bases unmatched: 5. The CDR3 extends over 17 amino acids. The germline V gene has CDR1 LGHDT and CDR2 YNNKEL (reference sequence). Written as DNA, the CDR3 is TGTGCCAGCAGCCACAGACTAGCGGTCGCGAACACCGGGGAGCTGTTTTTT. It specifies CASSHRLAVANTGELFF.

The rearrangement links TRBV5-6 to TRBJ1-2; possible D gene TRBD1, 5 bases. Per germline, CDR1 SGHDT and CDR2 YYEEEE. There are 14 residues in the CDR3. The ends were cut back, 4 bases at V and 8 bases at J, with 18 bases in the middle. Here the CDR3 reads CASSPRRGLYGYTF. The CDR3 DNA follows: TGTGCCAGCAGCCCTCGGCGGGGGTTGTACGGCTACACCTTC.

The rearrangement uses TRBV3-1 (or the pseudogene TRBV3-2) and TRBJ2-3; D might be TRBD1 (5 bases). CDR3 length equals 16 residues. Germline-derived CDR1 and CDR2 are LGHDT and YNNKEL (reference sequence). With 0 bases removed from V and 5 bases from J, the gap between germline ends came to 15 bases. CDR3 protein: CASSQDIGQGGDTQYF. CDR3 nucleotide sequence: TGTGCCAGCAGCCAAGATATAGGGCAGGGTGGAGATACGCAGTATTTT.

This clone showed up just a few times. The J gene is TRBJ1-2, the V gene TRBV25-1; 8 nucleotides agree with TRBD1. Trimming cost V 3 bases and J 5 bases; bases outside gene matches: 11. The CDR3 sequence is 16 residues long. Germline values: CDR1 MGHDK, CDR2 SYGVNS. In DNA form, the CDR3 reads TGTGCCAGCAGTGATACACGGACAGGGTCGGAATATGGCTACACCTTC. Its protein is CASSDTRTGSEYGYTF.

The rearrangement uses TRBV7-9 and TRBJ1-1; D remains ambiguous. The V end was cut by 2 bases, the J end by 1 base, with 11 bases between. Germline CDR1 is SEHNR and CDR2 is FQNEAQ (reference sequence). The CDR3 sequence is 15 residues long. CDR3 nucleotides: TGTGCCAGCAGCTTAAGTTCGGCGGGGAACACTGAAGCTTTCTTT. This codes for CASSLSSAGNTEAFF.

The chain has TRBV7-7 and TRBJ1-1; no clear D. The ends were cut back, 4 bases at V and 2 bases at J, with 8 bases in the middle. CDR1 is SSHAT, CDR2 FNYEAQ, per germline (reference sequence). The CDR3 is 13 amino acids. CDR3 amino acids: CASSYSTNTEAFF. CDR3 DNA sequence: TGTGCCAGCAGCTACAGCACAAACACTGAAGCTTTCTTT.

This clone was seen once. This sequence joins TRBV5-4 and TRBJ2-5, with D maybe TRBD2 (5 bases). The V end was cut by 4 bases, the J end by 2 bases, with 9 bases between. Per the germline V gene, CDR1 is SGHNT and CDR2 is YYREEE (reference sequence). This CDR3 spans 13 amino acids. The CDR3 loop is CASSPGLQETQYF. CDR3 nucleotides: TGTGCCAGCAGCCCTGGACTTCAAGAGACCCAGTACTTC.

This chain joins TRBV30 and TRBJ2-2; 10 bases are shared with TRBD1. Germline trimming cut 1 base from V and 1 base from J; bases unmatched to any gene: 9. The CDR3 runs 18 residues. The germline CDR1 and CDR2 sequences are GTSNPN and SVGIG (reference sequence). The DNA of the CDR3 is TGTGCCTGGAGTGCCCGGGACAGGGGAGGCGGGAACACCGGGGAGCTGTTTTTT. It codes for CAWSARDRGGGNTGELFF.

This clone was observed once. The rearrangement joins TRBV6-5 to TRBJ2-2; 9 bases agree with TRBD2. The CDR3 length is 16 residues. Germline CDR1 and CDR2: MNHEY and SVGAGI. V trimming: 4 bases; J trimming: 1 base; junction bases outside the gene matches: 4. The CDR3 sequence is CASSSWTSVNTGELFF. CDR3 coding DNA: TGTGCCAGCAGTTCTTGGACTAGCGTGAACACCGGGGAGCTGTTTTTT.